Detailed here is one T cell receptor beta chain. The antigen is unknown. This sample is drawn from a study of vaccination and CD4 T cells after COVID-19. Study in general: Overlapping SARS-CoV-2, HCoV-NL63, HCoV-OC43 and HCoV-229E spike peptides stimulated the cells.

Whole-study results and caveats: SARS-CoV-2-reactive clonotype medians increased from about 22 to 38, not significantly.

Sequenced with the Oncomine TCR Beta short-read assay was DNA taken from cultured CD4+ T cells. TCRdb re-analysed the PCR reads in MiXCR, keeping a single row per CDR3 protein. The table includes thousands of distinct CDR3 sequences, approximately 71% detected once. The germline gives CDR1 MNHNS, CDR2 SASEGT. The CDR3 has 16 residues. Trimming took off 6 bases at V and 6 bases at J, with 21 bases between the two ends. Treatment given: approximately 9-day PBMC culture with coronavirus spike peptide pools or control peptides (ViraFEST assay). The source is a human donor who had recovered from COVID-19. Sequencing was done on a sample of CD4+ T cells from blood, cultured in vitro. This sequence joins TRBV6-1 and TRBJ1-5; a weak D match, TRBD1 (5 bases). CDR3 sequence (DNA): TGTGCCAGCAGCTGGAACGGGGCGGGCACATTTCAGCCCCAGCATTTT. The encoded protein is CASSWNGAGTFQPQHF.